Listed below are T cell receptor beta chains from one sample, sequenced in a study of T cell repertoires in cytomegalovirus infection. TCRdb passed the reads through MiXCR, listing each CDR3 protein once. The sample includes 450,000 to 650,000 distinct CDR3 sequences, more than 20% of them seen just once. Sequencing input: PBMCs. The receptors originated from a human donor in good health (CMV status not recorded). Some clones in this sample may be carry-over from other donors' samples. Each CDR3 is given with its conserved first and last residue. A D gene is named only where the DNA matches it firmly. Size is stated for part of the rows, as once, few or many counts, or as a class when the clone is expanded.

V gene	CDR3 length	D gene	clone size	J gene	CDR3 DNA	CDR3 protein
TRBV7-2	12	-	many	TRBJ1-1	TGTGCCAGCAGCTTACTCACCGCTGAAGCTTTCTTT	CASSLLTAEAFF
TRBV9	16	TRBD2	-	TRBJ2-5	TGTGCCAGCAGCGTAGACCCACGGCTAGCGGGCGAGACCCAGTACTTC	CASSVDPRLAGETQYF
TRBV7-8	12	-	many	TRBJ2-2	TGTGCCAGCAGCTTGGTATTAGGGGAGCTGTTTTTT	CASSLVLGELFF
TRBV28	14	TRBD2	-	TRBJ2-7	TGTGCCAGCAGTCTTCTTGTCGGGGGGTACGAGCAGTACTTC	CASSLLVGGYEQYF
TRBV19	16	-	few	TRBJ2-1	TGTGCCAGTAGTCTTTTCGGCCTGAGCTCCTACAATGAGCAGTTCTTC	CASSLFGLSSYNEQFF
TRBV27	16	-	few	TRBJ1-1	TGTGCCAGCTCCCCACTGACGGGACTCCTGAACACTGAAGCTTTCTTT	CASSPLTGLLNTEAFF
TRBV19	14	TRBD1	-	TRBJ2-7	TGTGCCAGTAAGGGAGGACAGGGGGATGGTGAGCAGTACTTC	CASKGGQGDGEQYF
TRBV12-5	18	-	few	TRBJ2-1	TGTGCTAGTGGTTGGGGTCAGGCCGACAGGAGCTCCTACAATGAGCAGTTCTTC	CASGWGQADRSSYNEQFF
TRBV7-9	14	-	many	TRBJ2-1	TGTGCCAGCAGCTTAATCCGGGACTTCAATGAGCAGTTCTTC	CASSLIRDFNEQFF
TRBV7-8	14	TRBD2	many	TRBJ2-2	TGTGCCAGCAGCTTAGGGACTAGCGGCGGGGAGCTGTTTTTT	CASSLGTSGGELFF
TRBV4-3	18	-	-	TRBJ2-3	TGCGCCAGCAGCCAAGATAGAAAAGCGGGTTACGGGACAGATACGCAGTATTTT	CASSQDRKAGYGTDTQYF
TRBV5-8	15	TRBD2	few	TRBJ2-7	TGTGCCAGCAGCTTGGAACTAGCGGAGGGTTACGAGCAGTACTTC	CASSLELAEGYEQYF
TRBV10-3	11	-	-	TRBJ2-1	TGTGCCATCAGTGAAGGGGTTGAGCAGTTCTTC	CAISEGVEQFF
TRBV7-2	14	-	many	TRBJ1-1	TGTGCCAGCAGCTCACAACTCTCTTCCATGGAAGCTTTCTTT	CASSSQLSSMEAFF
TRBV27	16	TRBD2	-	TRBJ2-1	TGTGCCAGCAGTACTCACGCGGGAGCCCTTTACAATGAGCAGTTCTTC	CASSTHAGALYNEQFF
TRBV15	13	-	-	TRBJ2-3	TGTGCCACCAGCGGGGGTAGCACAGATACGCAGTATTTT	CATSGGSTDTQYF
TRBV7-9	16	TRBD2	few	TRBJ2-7	TGTGCCAGCAGCCGAGGGACTAGCGGGAGTCTTTACGAGCAGTACTTC	CASSRGTSGSLYEQYF
TRBV25-1	14	-	few	TRBJ1-2	TGTGCCAGCAGTCCGGGACCGACTCCCTATGGCTACACCTTC	CASSPGPTPYGYTF
TRBV14	15	-	-	TRBJ1-3	TGTGCCAGCAGCCTCACTCGCCACTCTGGAAACACCATATATTTT	CASSLTRHSGNTIYF
TRBV15	13	-	-	TRBJ2-1	TGTGCCACCAGCAGATCAGGGGTCAATGAGCAGTTCTTC	CATSRSGVNEQFF
TRBV28	15	-	-	TRBJ2-6	TGTGCCAGCAGTGGGGTAGACTCTGGGGCCAACGTCCTGACTTTC	CASSGVDSGANVLTF
TRBV12-3/TRBV12-4	15	TRBD1	-	TRBJ1-1	TGTGCCAGCAGTTTAGAGTCAGGGGGGTCTCTTGTAGCTTTCTTT	CASSLESGGSLVAFF
TRBV7-2	18	-	many	TRBJ2-3	TGTGCCAGCAAAAAAACTGGGGGTGTGATGGTTAACACAGATACGCAGTATTTT	CASKKTGGVMVNTDTQYF
TRBV7-9	17	TRBD2	few	TRBJ2-5	TGTGCCAGCAGCTCCGGCCTAGCGGGAGTAGGGTACGGGACCCAGTACTTC	CASSSGLAGVGYGTQYF
TRBV12-3/TRBV12-4	13	-	many	TRBJ1-4	TGTGCCAGCAGTTTTTCGGAGGCCGAAAAACTGTTTTTT	CASSFSEAEKLFF
TRBV20-1	15	TRBD1	-	TRBJ1-5	TGCAGTGCTAGGGGGACGGACAGGGGAAATCAGCCCCAGCATTTT	CSARGTDRGNQPQHF
TRBV7-3	14	-	-	TRBJ1-2	TGTGCCAGCAGTCCAACCGACAGGCGGTATGGCTACACCTTC	CASSPTDRRYGYTF